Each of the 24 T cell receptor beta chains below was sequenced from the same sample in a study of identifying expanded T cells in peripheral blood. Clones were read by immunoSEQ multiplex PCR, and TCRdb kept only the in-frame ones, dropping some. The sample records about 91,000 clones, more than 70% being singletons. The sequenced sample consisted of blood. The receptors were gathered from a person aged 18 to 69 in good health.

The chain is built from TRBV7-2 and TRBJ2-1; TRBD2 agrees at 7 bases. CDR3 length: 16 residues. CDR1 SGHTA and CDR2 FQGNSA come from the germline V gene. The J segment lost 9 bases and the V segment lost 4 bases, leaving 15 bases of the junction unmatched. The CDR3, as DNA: TGTGCCAGCAGCTCACCTAAGGTGGGAGGGCGTTTTGAGCAGTTCTTC. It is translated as CASSSPKVGGRFEQFF.

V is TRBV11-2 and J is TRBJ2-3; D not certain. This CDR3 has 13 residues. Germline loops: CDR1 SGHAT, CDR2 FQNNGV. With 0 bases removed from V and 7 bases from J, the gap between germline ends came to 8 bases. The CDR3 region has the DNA TGTGCCAGCAGCTTAGATCCAATGAATACGCAGTATTTT. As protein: CASSLDPMNTQYF. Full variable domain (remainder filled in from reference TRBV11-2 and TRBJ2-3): EAGVAQSPRYKIIEKRQSVAFWCNPISGHATLYWYQQILGQGPKLLIQFQNNGVVDDSQLPKDRFSAERLKGVDSTLKIQPAKLEDSAVYLCASSLDPMNTQYFGPGTRLTVL.

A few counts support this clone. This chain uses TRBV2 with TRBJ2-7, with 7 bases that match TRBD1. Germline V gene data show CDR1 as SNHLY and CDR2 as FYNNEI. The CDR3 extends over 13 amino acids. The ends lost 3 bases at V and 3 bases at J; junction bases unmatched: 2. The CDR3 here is CASSDDRDYEQYF. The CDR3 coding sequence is TGTGCCAGCAGTGACGACAGGGACTACGAGCAGTACTTC.

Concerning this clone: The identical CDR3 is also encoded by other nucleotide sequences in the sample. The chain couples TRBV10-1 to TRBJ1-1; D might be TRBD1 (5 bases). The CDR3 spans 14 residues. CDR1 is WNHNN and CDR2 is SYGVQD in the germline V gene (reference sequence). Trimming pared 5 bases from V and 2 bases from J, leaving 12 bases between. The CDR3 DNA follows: TGCGCCAGCAGTCTGACAGCATCCAACACTGAAGCTTTCTTT. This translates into CASSLTASNTEAFF.

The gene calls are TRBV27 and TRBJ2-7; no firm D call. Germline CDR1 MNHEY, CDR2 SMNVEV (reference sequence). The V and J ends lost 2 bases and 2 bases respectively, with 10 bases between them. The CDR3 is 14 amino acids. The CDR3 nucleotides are TGTGCCAGCAGTTTACGTGCCGAAACCTACGAGCAGTACTTC. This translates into CASSLRAETYEQYF.

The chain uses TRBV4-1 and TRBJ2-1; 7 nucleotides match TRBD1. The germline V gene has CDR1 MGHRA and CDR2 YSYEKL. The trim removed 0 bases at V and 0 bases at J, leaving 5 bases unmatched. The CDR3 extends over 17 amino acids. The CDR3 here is CASSQDPTGSSYNEQFF. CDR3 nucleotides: TGCGCCAGCAGCCAAGATCCGACAGGGAGCTCCTACAATGAGCAGTTCTTC.

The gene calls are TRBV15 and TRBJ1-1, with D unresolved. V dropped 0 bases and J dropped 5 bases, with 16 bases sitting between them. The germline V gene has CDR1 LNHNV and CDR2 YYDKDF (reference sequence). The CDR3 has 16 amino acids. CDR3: CATSRDLMVSRTEAFF. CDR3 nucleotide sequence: TGTGCCACCAGCAGAGATCTAATGGTATCGAGGACTGAAGCTTTCTTT.

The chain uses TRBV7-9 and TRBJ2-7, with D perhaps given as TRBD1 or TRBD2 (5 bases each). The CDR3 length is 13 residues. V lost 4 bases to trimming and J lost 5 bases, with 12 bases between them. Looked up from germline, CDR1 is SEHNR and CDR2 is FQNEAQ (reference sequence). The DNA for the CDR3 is TGTGCCAGCAGCTCCCGGGACGGCGACGAGCAGTACTTC. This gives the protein CASSSRDGDEQYF.

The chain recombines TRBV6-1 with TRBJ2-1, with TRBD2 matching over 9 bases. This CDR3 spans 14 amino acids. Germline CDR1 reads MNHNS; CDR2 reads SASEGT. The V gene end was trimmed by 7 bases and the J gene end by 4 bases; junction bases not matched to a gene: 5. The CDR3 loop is CASTRTSEYNEQFF. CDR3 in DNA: TGTGCCAGCACCCGGACTAGCGAGTACAATGAGCAGTTCTTC.

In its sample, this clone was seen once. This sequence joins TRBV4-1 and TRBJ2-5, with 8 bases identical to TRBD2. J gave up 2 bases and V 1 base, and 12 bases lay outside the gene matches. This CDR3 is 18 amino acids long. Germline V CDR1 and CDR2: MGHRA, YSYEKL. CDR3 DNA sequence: TGCGCCAGCAGCCAAGTTCATGGTGGTAGCGGGGATCAAGAGACCCAGTACTTC. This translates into CASSQVHGGSGDQETQYF.

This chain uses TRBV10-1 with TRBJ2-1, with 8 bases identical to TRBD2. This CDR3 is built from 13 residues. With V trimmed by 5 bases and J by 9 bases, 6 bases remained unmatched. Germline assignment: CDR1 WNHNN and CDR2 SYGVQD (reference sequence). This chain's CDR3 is CASSPGGGPEQFF. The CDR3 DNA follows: TGCGCCAGCAGTCCCGGGGGGGGGCCTGAGCAGTTCTTC.

The CDR3 sequence is CASSRTVLAGGRATDTQYF. Written as DNA, the CDR3 is TGCGCCAGCAGCCGGACGGTCCTAGCGGGGGGGCGAGCCACAGATACGCAGTATTTT. The gene calls are TRBV5-1 and TRBJ2-3, with 12 positions matching TRBD2. The CDR3 is 19 amino acids. Germline V gene data show CDR1 as SGHRS and CDR2 as YFSETQ. V dropped 4 bases and J dropped 2; count of bases not matched to a gene: 14.

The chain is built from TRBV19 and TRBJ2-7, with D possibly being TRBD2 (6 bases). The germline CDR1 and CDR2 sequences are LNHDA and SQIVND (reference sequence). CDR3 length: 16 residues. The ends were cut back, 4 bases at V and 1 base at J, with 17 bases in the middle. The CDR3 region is CASSTSWQGGSYEQYF. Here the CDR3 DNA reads TGTGCCAGTAGTACCAGTTGGCAGGGAGGTTCCTACGAGCAGTACTTC.

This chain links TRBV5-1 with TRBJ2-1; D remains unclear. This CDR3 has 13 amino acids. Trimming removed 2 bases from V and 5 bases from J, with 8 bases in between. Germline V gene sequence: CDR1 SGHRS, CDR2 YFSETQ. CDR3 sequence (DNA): TGCGCCAGCAGCTTAGGGATAGACAATGAGCAGTTCTTC. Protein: CASSLGIDNEQFF.

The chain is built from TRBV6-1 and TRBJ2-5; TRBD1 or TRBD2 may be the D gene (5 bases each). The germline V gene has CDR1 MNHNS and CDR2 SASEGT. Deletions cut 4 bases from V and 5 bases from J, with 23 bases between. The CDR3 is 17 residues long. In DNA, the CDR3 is TGTGCCAGCAGTGTCGCCCAGGGACCCATCTTGGGTGAGACCCAGTACTTC. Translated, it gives CASSVAQGPILGETQYF.

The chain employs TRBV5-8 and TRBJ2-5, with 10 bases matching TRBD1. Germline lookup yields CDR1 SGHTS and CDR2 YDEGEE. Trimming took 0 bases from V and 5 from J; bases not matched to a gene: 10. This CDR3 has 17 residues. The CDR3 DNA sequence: TGTGCCAGCAGCTTGGGGGTCACGGGACAGGGGAGCGAGACCCAGTACTTC. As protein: CASSLGVTGQGSETQYF.

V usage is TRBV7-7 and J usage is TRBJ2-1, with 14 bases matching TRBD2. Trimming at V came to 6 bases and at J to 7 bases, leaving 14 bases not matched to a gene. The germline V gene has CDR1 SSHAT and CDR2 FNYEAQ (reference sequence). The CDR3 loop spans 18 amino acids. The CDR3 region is CASSPSGLGLAGENEQFF. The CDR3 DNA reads TGTGCCAGCAGTCCCTCCGGGTTGGGACTAGCGGGGGAGAATGAGCAGTTCTTC.

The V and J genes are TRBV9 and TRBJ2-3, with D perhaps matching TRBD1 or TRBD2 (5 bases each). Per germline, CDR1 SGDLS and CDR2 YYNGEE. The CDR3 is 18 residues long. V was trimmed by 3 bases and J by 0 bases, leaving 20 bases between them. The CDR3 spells CASSADGDPGPSTDTQYF. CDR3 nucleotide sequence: TGTGCCAGCAGCGCGGATGGGGACCCAGGACCCAGCACAGATACGCAGTATTTT.

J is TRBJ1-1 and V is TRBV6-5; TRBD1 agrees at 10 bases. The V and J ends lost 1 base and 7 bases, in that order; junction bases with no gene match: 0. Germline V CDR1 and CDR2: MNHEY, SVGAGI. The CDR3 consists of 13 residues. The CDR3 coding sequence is TGTGCCAGCAGTTACTGGACAGGGGGTGAAGCTTTCTTT. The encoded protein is CASSYWTGGEAFF.

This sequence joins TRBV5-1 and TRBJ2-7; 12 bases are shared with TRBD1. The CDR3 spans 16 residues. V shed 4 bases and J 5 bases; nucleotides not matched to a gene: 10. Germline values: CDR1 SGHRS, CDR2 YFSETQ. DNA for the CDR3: TGCGCCAGCAGCCGGCAACCTGGGACAGGGGGCCACGAGCAGTACTTC. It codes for CASSRQPGTGGHEQYF.

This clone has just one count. CDR3 in DNA: TGTGCCAGCAGCTTGACAGGGGGCCCGGAGACCCAGTACTTC. It encodes CASSLTGGPETQYF. The rearrangement joins TRBV7-2 to TRBJ2-5; TRBD1 agrees at 10 bases. In germline, CDR1 is SGHTA, CDR2 FQGNSA. Trimming at V came to 3 bases and at J to 5 bases, leaving 3 bases not matched to a gene. The CDR3 covers 14 residues.

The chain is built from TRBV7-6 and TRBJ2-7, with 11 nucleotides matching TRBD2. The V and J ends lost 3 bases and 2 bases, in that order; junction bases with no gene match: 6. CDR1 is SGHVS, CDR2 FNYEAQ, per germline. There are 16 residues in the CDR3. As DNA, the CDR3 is TGTGCCAGCAGCTTTAACGGGACTAGCGGTACCTACGAGCAGTACTTC. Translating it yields CASSFNGTSGTYEQYF.

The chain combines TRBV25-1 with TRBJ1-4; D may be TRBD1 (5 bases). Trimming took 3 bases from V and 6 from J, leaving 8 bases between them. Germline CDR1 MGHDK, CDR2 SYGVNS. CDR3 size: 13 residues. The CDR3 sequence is CASSDRAHEKLFF. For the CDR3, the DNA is TGTGCCAGCAGTGACAGGGCCCATGAAAAACTGTTTTTT.

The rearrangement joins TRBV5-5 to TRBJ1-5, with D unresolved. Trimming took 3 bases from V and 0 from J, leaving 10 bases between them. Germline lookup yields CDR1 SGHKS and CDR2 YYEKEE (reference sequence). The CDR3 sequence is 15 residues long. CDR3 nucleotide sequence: TGTGCCAGCAGCTCCGCGGACTATAGCAATCAGCCCCAGCATTTT. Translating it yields CASSSADYSNQPQHF. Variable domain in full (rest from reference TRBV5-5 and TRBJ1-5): DAGVTQSPTHLIKTRGQQVTLRCSPISGHKSVSWYQQVLGQGPQFIFQYYEKEERGRGNFPDRFSARQFPNYSSELNVNALLLGDSALYLCASSSADYSNQPQHFGDGTRLSIL.